This TCR beta chain was recovered during a study of shared clonotypes between healthy human individuals. Across the whole study: Plates per donor: three CD4 naive, three CD4 memory, two CD8 naive, one CD8 memory.

Study-wide results and limits: With a handful of donors compared, around 5% of naive CD4 clonotypes were shared. Investigators collected only blood, and repertoires in tissues likely differ.

Between the trimmed V and J ends, which lost 3 bases and 3 bases, there was a span of 11 bases. Germline-derived CDR1 and CDR2 are SGHTA and FQGNSA. The CDR3 has 14 amino acids. To note about this clone: The antigen is unknown.

The repertoire was sequenced with immunoSEQ multiplex PCR; TCRdb's copy has only in-frame clones and lacks some. This table holds around 2.5 million clones, 90% to 95% found once. The sequenced sample was naive CD4+ T cells from PBMCs. Sample subset: CD45RA+ positively selected. This chain joins TRBV7-2 and TRBJ1-1, with D maybe TRBD1 (5 bases). The clonotype comes from a young man in good health. Some clones in this sample may be carry-over from other donors' samples. DNA for the CDR3: TGTGCCAGCAGCTTCAGGGTTAGATACACTGAAGCTTTCTTT. Its protein product is CASSFRVRYTEAFF.